This T cell receptor beta chain was sequenced for a study of Tregs in tolerant kidney transplant recipients. Findings and limits, study-wide: Biological reproducibility was not directly addressed in this study.

Unstimulated Tregs (CD4+CD25+CD127-) and CD4+CD25- non-Tregs were sorted from PBMCs. Profiled with immunoSEQ multiplex PCR; TCRdb holds only in-frame clones, not every one. In total, the table holds about 30,000 clones. Worth noting for this clone: Its target is unknown.

The sequence was obtained from a human donor who received a combined kidney and bone marrow transplant. The source material was CD8+ T cells from blood, sampled before the transplant.

The CDR3 DNA, read in part, is TGCAGTGCTAGGGCCCGGGACAGGTATATAGCGGGAGGGCCCCGCGAG. Translated, it gives CSARARDRYIAGGPRE. The whole CDR3 is CSARARDRYIAGGPREQYF. The V and J genes are TRBV20-1 and TRBJ2-7; 11 nucleotides match TRBD2. Read coverage stops 3 residues before the CDR3 terminus; the germline J gene supplies the remainder. CDR3 length: 19 amino acids. V lost 3 bases and J lost 6; bases outside the gene matches: 22. CDR1 DFQATT and CDR2 SNEGSKA come from the germline V gene (reference sequence).